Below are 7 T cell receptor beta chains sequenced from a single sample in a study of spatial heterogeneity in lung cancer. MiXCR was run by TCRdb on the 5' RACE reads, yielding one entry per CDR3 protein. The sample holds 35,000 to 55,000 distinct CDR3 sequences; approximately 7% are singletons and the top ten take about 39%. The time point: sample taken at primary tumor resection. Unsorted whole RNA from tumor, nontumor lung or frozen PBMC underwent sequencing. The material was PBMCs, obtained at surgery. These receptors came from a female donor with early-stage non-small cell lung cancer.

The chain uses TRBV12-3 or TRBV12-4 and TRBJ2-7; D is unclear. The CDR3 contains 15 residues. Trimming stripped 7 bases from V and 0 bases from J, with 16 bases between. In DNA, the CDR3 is TGTGCCAGCACCCGCTACCCGACGGGCTCCTACGAGCAGTACTTC. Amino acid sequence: CASTRYPTGSYEQYF.

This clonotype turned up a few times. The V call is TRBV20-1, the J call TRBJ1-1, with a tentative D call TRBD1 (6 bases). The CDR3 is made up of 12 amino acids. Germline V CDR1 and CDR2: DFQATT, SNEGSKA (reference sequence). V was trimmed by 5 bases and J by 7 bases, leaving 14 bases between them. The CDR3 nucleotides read TGCAGTGCTCCCAAGGGGGGGAGTGAAGCTTTCTTT. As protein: CSAPKGGSEAFF.

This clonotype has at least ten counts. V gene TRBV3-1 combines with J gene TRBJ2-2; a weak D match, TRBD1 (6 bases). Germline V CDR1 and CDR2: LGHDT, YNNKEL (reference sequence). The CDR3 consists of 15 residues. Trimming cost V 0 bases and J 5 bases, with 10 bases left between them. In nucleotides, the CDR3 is TGTGCCAGCAGCCAAGATAGGGGGATGACCGGGGAGCTGTTTTTT. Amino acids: CASSQDRGMTGELFF.

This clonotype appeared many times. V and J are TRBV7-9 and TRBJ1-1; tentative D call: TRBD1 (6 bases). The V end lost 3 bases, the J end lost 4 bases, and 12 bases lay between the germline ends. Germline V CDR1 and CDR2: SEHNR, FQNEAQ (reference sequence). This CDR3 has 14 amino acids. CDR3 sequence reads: CASSFGGRTTEAFF. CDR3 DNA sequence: TGTGCCAGCAGCTTCGGGGGGCGGACCACTGAAGCTTTCTTT.

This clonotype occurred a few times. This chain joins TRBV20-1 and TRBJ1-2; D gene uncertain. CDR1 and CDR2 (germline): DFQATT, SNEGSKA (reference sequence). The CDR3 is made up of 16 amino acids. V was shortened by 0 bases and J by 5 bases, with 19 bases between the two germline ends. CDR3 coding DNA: TGCAGTGCTAGAGATACACCATCGGACCCGTTTTATGGCTACACCTTC. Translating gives CSARDTPSDPFYGYTF.

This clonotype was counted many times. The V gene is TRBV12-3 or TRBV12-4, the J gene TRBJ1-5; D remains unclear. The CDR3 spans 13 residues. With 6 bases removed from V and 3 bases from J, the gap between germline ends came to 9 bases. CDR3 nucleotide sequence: TGTGCCAGCAGGGCCGGGCTCAATCAGCCCCAGCATTTT. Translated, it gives CASRAGLNQPQHF.

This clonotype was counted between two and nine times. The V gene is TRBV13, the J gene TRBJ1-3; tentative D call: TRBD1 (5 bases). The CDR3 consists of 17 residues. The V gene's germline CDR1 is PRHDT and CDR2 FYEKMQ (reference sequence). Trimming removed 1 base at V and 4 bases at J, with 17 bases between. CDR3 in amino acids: CASSLAGYGGTGNTIYF. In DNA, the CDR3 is TGTGCCAGCAGCTTAGCAGGGTATGGTGGGACCGGAAACACCATATATTTT.